These 19 T cell receptor beta chains originate from one sample sequenced in a study of cytomegalovirus exposure and HLA in healthy donors (dated by TCRdb to about 2017). Libraries were made using the immunoSEQ multiplex PCR assay. For the multiplex PCR, a mixture combining 60 forward primers for TCR Vbeta segments and 13 reverse primers for TCR Jbeta segments was used. The source is immuneACCESS, and TCRdb retained only in-frame sequences with V and J called. Part of the clones is not carried over; for the studies checked, unresolved V genes explain less than half of this, and the remainder is unexplained. The sample table lists under 200,000 clones, 68% of them with a count of one. The biggest ten clones account for roughly 1.5% of the sample. The specimen was PBMCs. The source is a man aged 45-65 years in good health and CMV-seronegative.

J is TRBJ1-5 and V is TRBV2; TRBD1 agrees at 8 bases. Trimming cost V 6 bases and J 6 bases; bases outside gene matches: 7. This CDR3 is 14 amino acids long. The V gene's germline CDR1 is SNHLY and CDR2 FYNNEI. DNA for the CDR3: TGTGCCAGCAGCCCCAGGGGGCCGGTTCAGCCCCAGCATTTT. Its translation: CASSPRGPVQPQHF.

CDR3 in amino acids: CASSAGTGNQPQHF. CDR3 sequence (DNA): TGTGCCAGCAGCGCCGGGACAGGGAATCAGCCCCAGCATTTT. The V call is TRBV9, the J call TRBJ1-5; 9 bases align to TRBD1. V trimming: 3 bases; J trimming: 4 bases; junction bases outside the gene matches: 2. CDR1 is SGDLS, CDR2 YYNGEE, per germline. CDR3 length: 14 residues.

The chain is built from TRBV6-1 and TRBJ1-5; 10 bases agree with TRBD1. CDR1 and CDR2 from the germline V gene are MNHNS and SASEGT. V lost 0 bases and J lost 0; bases outside the gene matches: 14. The CDR3 extends over 21 amino acids. The CDR3 nucleotides are TGTGCCAGCAGTGAAGCCCACTTATTCGGGACAGGGGTTTATAGCAATCAGCCCCAGCATTTT. Translation: CASSEAHLFGTGVYSNQPQHF.

The CDR3 coding sequence is TGCGCCAGCAGCACTTCATCCGGGACAGATCAAGAGACCCAGTACTTC. Amino acid sequence: CASSTSSGTDQETQYF. The chain couples TRBV5-1 to TRBJ2-5, with 7 bases that match TRBD1. Trimming removed 4 bases from V and 2 bases from J; junction bases left unmatched: 11. This CDR3 has 16 amino acids. From germline, CDR1 is SGHRS and CDR2 YFSETQ.

The CDR3: CASSLAPGLAETQYF. DNA of the CDR3: TGCGCCAGCAGCTTGGCGCCAGGACTAGCGGAGACCCAGTACTTC. This sequence joins TRBV5-1 and TRBJ2-5; TRBD2 matches 9 bases. V trimming: 0 bases; J trimming: 5 bases; junction bases outside the gene matches: 5. Germline V gives CDR1 SGHRS, CDR2 YFSETQ. CDR3 length equals 15 residues.

The CDR3 sequence: CASNHRGGNYGYTF. CDR3 sequence (DNA): TGTGCCAGTAACCACAGGGGAGGTAACTATGGCTACACCTTC. This chain joins TRBV19 and TRBJ1-2; TRBD1 aligns across 7 bases. CDR3 length: 14 residues. Germline-derived CDR1 and CDR2 are LNHDA and SQIVND (reference sequence). V gave up 7 bases and J gave up 1 base; unmatched junction bases: 6.

The chain joins TRBV28 to TRBJ2-3, with 9 bases fitting TRBD2. The V gene's germline CDR1 is MDHEN and CDR2 SYDVKM. The junction had 0 bases not matched to a gene; V was cut back by 1 base and J by 4 bases. The CDR3 length is 14 residues. CDR3 loop: CASSLSSGADTQYF. CDR3 bases: TGTGCCAGCAGTTTATCTAGCGGGGCAGATACGCAGTATTTT.

The genes are TRBV6-5 and TRBJ1-6; 7 nucleotides align to TRBD1. The germline CDR1 and CDR2 sequences are MNHEY and SVGAGI. With 4 bases clipped from V and 10 bases from J, the junction kept 4 bases outside the gene matches. The CDR3 is made up of 13 amino acids. This CDR3 reads CASSSTGESPLHF. The CDR3 nucleotides are TGTGCCAGCAGTTCAACAGGGGAATCACCCCTCCACTTT.

The chain links TRBV28 to TRBJ2-7; 7 bases fit TRBD2. Germline V gene sequence: CDR1 MDHEN, CDR2 SYDVKM. With V trimmed by 2 bases and J by 2 bases, 3 bases remained unmatched. This CDR3 has 14 amino acids. Written as DNA, the CDR3 is TGTGCCAGCAGTTTAGCGGGGGTCCCCTACGAGCAGTACTTC. Amino acid sequence: CASSLAGVPYEQYF. Based on the CDR3 plus reference TRBV28 and TRBJ2-7, the full variable domain is DVKVTQSSRYLVKRTGEKVFLECVQDMDHENMFWYRQDPGLGLRLIYFSYDVKMKEKGDIPEGYSVSREKKERFSLILESASTNQTSMYLCASSLAGVPYEQYFGPGTRLTVT.

In its sample, this clone was seen a few times. CDR3 region: CASSFNIVQETQYF. The CDR3 region has the DNA TGTGCCAGCAGCTTTAACATCGTTCAAGAGACCCAGTACTTC. V gene TRBV11-2 combines with J gene TRBJ2-5; D not resolved. CDR1 is SGHAT and CDR2 is FQNNGV in the germline V gene. Trimming left V 3 bases short and J 2 bases short, with 10 bases between. This CDR3 has 14 amino acids. The variable domain in full, completed from reference TRBV11-2 and TRBJ2-5, reads EAGVAQSPRYKIIEKRQSVAFWCNPISGHATLYWYQQILGQGPKLLIQFQNNGVVDDSQLPKDRFSAERLKGVDSTLKIQPAKLEDSAVYLCASSFNIVQETQYFGPGTRLLVL.

This clone was seen only once. The chain combines TRBV9 with TRBJ2-3; possibly TRBD2 for D (6 bases). The CDR3 has 17 residues. Trimming removed 0 bases from V and 0 bases from J, with 14 bases in between. Germline assignment: CDR1 SGDLS and CDR2 YYNGEE. The CDR3: CASSVETGLLSTDTQYF. CDR3 in DNA: TGTGCCAGCAGCGTAGAAACAGGACTACTTAGCACAGATACGCAGTATTTT.

The chain carries TRBV6-1 and TRBJ2-5; tentative D call: TRBD1 (5 bases). Germline V gene data show CDR1 as MNHNS and CDR2 as SASEGT. This CDR3 has 13 amino acids. V lost 7 bases and J lost 5, with 14 bases in between. CDR3 nucleotides: TGTGCCAGCACACAGGCCCTAGGGGAGACCCAGTACTTC. Protein sequence: CASTQALGETQYF.

In DNA form, the CDR3 reads TGTGCCAGCTCGACGGGGGGTTCCAATCAGCCCCAGCATTTT. As protein: CASSTGGSNQPQHF. The V and J genes are TRBV28 and TRBJ1-5; a weak D match, TRBD1 (5 bases). This CDR3 spans 14 amino acids. From germline, CDR1 is MDHEN and CDR2 SYDVKM. Trimming left V 8 bases short and J 3 bases short, with 14 bases between.

This clone has just a few counts. V and J are TRBV7-2 and TRBJ2-1, with D uncertain. The germline V gene encodes CDR1 SGHTA and CDR2 FQGNSA. The ends were cut back, 7 bases at V and 0 bases at J, with 10 bases in the middle. The CDR3 has 14 amino acids. Written as DNA, the CDR3 is TGTGCCAGCAAGCCCGCGAGCTCCTACAATGAGCAGTTCTTC. Translated: CASKPASSYNEQFF.

The chain is built from TRBV6-1 and TRBJ2-5; 7 bases are shared with TRBD1. This CDR3 has 12 amino acids. Trimming cost V 8 bases and J 2 bases; bases outside gene matches: 2. Germline V gene data show CDR1 as MNHNS and CDR2 as SASEGT. The CDR3 DNA reads TGTGCCAGCCTGACAGGGCAAGAGACCCAGTACTTC. The encoded protein is CASLTGQETQYF.

The chain has TRBV27 and TRBJ1-1; TRBD1 is a possible D gene (5 bases). CDR1 MNHEY and CDR2 SMNVEV come from the germline V gene (reference sequence). Trimming pared 6 bases from V and 4 bases from J, leaving 18 bases between. The CDR3 is 15 amino acids. CDR3 in amino acids: CASSPPGRGTTEAFF. In nucleotides, the CDR3 is TGTGCCAGCAGCCCGCCCGGAAGGGGCACCACTGAAGCTTTCTTT.

This clone was seen many times. The chain has TRBV18 and TRBJ2-3; D is uncertain. Germline CDR1 is KGHSH and CDR2 is LQKENI. CDR3 size: 13 residues. The germline V and J ends were trimmed by 2 bases and 1 base, with 4 bases remaining between them. CDR3 nucleotides: TGTGCCAGCTCACCATTCGGCACAGATACGCAGTATTTT. This sequence encodes CASSPFGTDTQYF.

The chain combines TRBV6-5 with TRBJ2-3; maybe TRBD1 (5 bases). Trimming removed 2 bases at V and 3 bases at J, with 15 bases between. CDR3 length equals 16 residues. Germline V gene sequence: CDR1 MNHEY, CDR2 SVGAGI. The CDR3 DNA reads as TGTGCCAGCAGTTACGGTCAGGGTGTTGCGACAGATACGCAGTATTTT. Encoded protein: CASSYGQGVATDTQYF.

In its sample, this clone was seen a few times. The rearrangement links TRBV18 to TRBJ2-3, with a tentative D call TRBD1 (5 bases). The V gene's germline CDR1 is KGHSH and CDR2 LQKENI. The germline V and J ends were trimmed by 6 bases and 6 bases, with 16 bases remaining between them. The CDR3 covers 14 residues. CDR3 loop: CASSLSRGSDTQYF. As DNA, the CDR3 is TGTGCCAGCTCGCTCTCTAGGGGATCGGATACGCAGTATTTT.